The entry below describes one T cell receptor beta chain. V was cut by 3 bases and J by 1 base, with 10 bases left in between. CDR3 length equals 14 residues. Germline V CDR1 and CDR2: SGHRS, YFSETQ. Libraries were prepared by immunoSEQ multiplex PCR; TCRdb keeps only in-frame clonotypes and omits some of them. This sample yields 95,000 to 100,000 clones, of which 92% are seen a single time; about 2.3% belongs to the top ten. This specimen belongs to a study of T cell changes during pregnancy in multiple sclerosis. The specimen comprised peripheral blood, sampled after pregnancy. The rearrangement links TRBV5-1 to TRBJ1-1; TRBD1 is a possible D gene (5 bases). The sequence derives from a female donor in good health, enrolled as a control in a pregnancy study. Here the CDR3 DNA reads TGCGCCAGCAGCTCAGGGCTTGGGAACACTGAAGCTTTCTTT. As protein: CASSSGLGNTEAFF.